This TCR beta chain emerged from a study of beta chain features in type 1 diabetes. Study-wide findings and caveats: Patients showed naive, central memory and Treg TCRB repertoires that appeared more similar than those of healthy donors. People with Type 1 diabetes carried modestly yet significantly shorter TCRB CDR3s in all four CD4+ subsets.

TCRB transcripts that were expressed got sequenced, as all of the isolated RNA had been reverse transcribed. The data were produced by immunoSEQ multiplex PCR, yet TCRdb's version contains in-frame clones alone and is incomplete. Found here are about 340,000 clones, approximately 9.7% of them singletons; the top ten hold less than 1.2%. CDR3 length: 15 residues. The V and J ends lost 4 bases and 6 bases respectively, with 20 bases between them. CDR1 is SGDLS and CDR2 is YYNGEE in the germline V gene. As concerns this clone: As yet, its antigen is unknown.

What was sequenced was central memory CD4+ T cells from blood. The clonotype originates from a man aged 25-45 years with type 1 diabetes. The chain uses TRBV9 and TRBJ2-7, with D possibly matching TRBD1 (6 bases). The CDR3 bases are TGTGCCAGCAGCCCCAGGGGAGCTAAAGGGGTCGAGCAGTACTTC. It specifies CASSPRGAKGVEQYF.